This T cell receptor (beta chain) was retrieved from a study of control samples from healthy donors and cancer patients. The germline CDR1 and CDR2 sequences are SEHNR and FQNEAQ (reference sequence). The CDR3 contains 16 residues. V lost 4 bases and J lost 0; bases outside the gene matches: 9. Here immunoSEQ multiplex PCR was the method, and the copy in TCRdb shows in-frame clones only, minus some. The sample has roughly 76,000 clones; 80% to 95% are singletons. Sequencing input: PBMCs. The sequence came from a woman in her 40s with lung cancer. The V and J genes are TRBV7-9 and TRBJ2-7; 7 bases are shared with TRBD1. CDR3 nucleotides: TGTGCCAGCAGCTCCTTAGACAGGGAGAGCTCCTACGAGCAGTACTTC. Protein: CASSSLDRESSYEQYF.